This TCR beta chain was retrieved from a study of cytomegalovirus exposure and HLA in healthy donors. Overall study: The Caucasian-associated ancestry cluster held about 80% of under 450 genotyped donors.

General observations from the study: Exclusion as indistinguishable affected some V segments, including TRBV6-2 and TRBV6-3.

Primers included in the PCR were 60 Vbeta and 13 Jbeta primers. Here immunoSEQ multiplex PCR was the method, and the copy in TCRdb shows in-frame clones only, minus some. The sample lists around 150,000 clones; 60% to 80% were seen once. This clone was observed a handful of times. Its antigen is not known. From germline, CDR1 is SGHRS and CDR2 YFSETQ. The trim removed 0 bases at V and 0 bases at J, leaving 5 bases unmatched. The CDR3 contains 16 residues. This clonotype was sampled from a man over 45 in good health and CMV-seropositive. Sequenced sample: PBMCs. V gene TRBV5-1 combines with J gene TRBJ1-1, with 7 bases fitting TRBD1. The CDR3 spells CASSLGAGGLNTEAFF. CDR3 DNA sequence: TGCGCCAGCAGCTTGGGTGCAGGGGGTCTGAACACTGAAGCTTTCTTT.